This entry is about one TCR beta chain. The antigen is not known. Library preparation for TCR beta used quantitative 5'-RACE with molecular barcodes. TCRdb independently ran MiXCR on the 5' RACE reads; one entry per CDR3 protein. The sample has 250,000 to 350,000 distinct CDR3 sequences, 7.5% to 9% seen once; the top ten hold about 14%. This record belongs to a study of CD8 T cells in ankylosing spondylitis. Study-wide results and limits: Ankylosing spondylitis blood appeared to be characterized by a TCR beta motif of roughly eight highly homologous variants.

This CDR3 comprises 18 residues. After removal of 3 bases from V and 1 base from J, the junction contained 12 bases not matched to a gene. Germline assignment: CDR1 SNHLY and CDR2 FYNNEI. The specimen was blood, either unsorted or a sorted T cell fraction (not recorded which). The chain carries TRBV2 and TRBJ2-3; 8 bases align to TRBD2. This receptor was obtained from a male donor with ankylosing spondylitis. Here the CDR3 reads CASSEEGLEDVGTDTQYF. The CDR3 bases are TGTGCCAGCAGTGAGGAGGGACTAGAGGATGTCGGCACAGATACGCAGTATTTT. The full variable domain, rest sourced from reference TRBV2 and TRBJ2-3, is EPEVTQTPSHQVTQMGQEVILRCVPISNHLYFYWYRQILGQKVEFLVSFYNNEISEKSEIFDDQFSVERPDGSNFTLKIRSTKLEDSAMYFCASSEEGLEDVGTDTQYFGPGTRLTVL.